This paragraph covers one T cell receptor beta chain sequence. Its antigen is undetermined. Trimming shortened V by 1 base and J by 0 bases, and 6 bases separated the two germline ends. Germline CDR1 SGHVS, CDR2 FQNEAQ. This CDR3 has 15 residues. The entry originates in a study of CD8 T cell repertoires and HIV-1 epitope variants. Study at large: Epitopes were three Gag families plus Nef HW9 and YT9.

The protocol was immunoSEQ multiplex PCR, while the TCRdb copy is restricted to in-frame clones and leaves out a portion. Of about 7,000 clones listed, 66% are singletons. The source material was cultured CD8+ T cells derived from PBMCs. The chain is built from TRBV7-8 and TRBJ2-2; the D is unclear. The TCR comes from a male donor with HIV. CDR3 DNA sequence: TGTGCCAGCAGCTTAGTCAGCGCGAACACCGGGGAGCTGTTTTTT. This gives the protein CASSLVSANTGELFF.